The 25 T cell receptor beta chains below were found in one sample sequenced in a study of T cell changes during pregnancy in multiple sclerosis. Sequenced by immunoSEQ multiplex PCR; TCRdb stores in-frame clones only, minus some. There are 40,000 to 45,000 clones in the sample; about 90% occur only once, and approximately 0.71% lies in the top ten. The specimen comprised CD4+ T cells from peripheral blood mononuclear cells, sampled before pregnancy. These TCRs come from a female donor with multiple sclerosis, enrolled in a pregnancy study.

The V gene is TRBV2, the J gene TRBJ2-3; the D is unclear. Trimming stripped 7 bases from V and 0 bases from J, with 2 bases between. Germline CDR1 and CDR2: SNHLY and FYNNEI. The CDR3 is 11 amino acids. For the CDR3, the DNA is TGTGCCAGCACAAGCACAGATACGCAGTATTTT. Translated: CASTSTDTQYF.

The CDR3 protein is CASTRGGSGELFF. CDR3 DNA sequence: TGTGCCAGCACACGAGGGGGATCCGGGGAGCTGTTTTTT. The rearrangement links TRBV2 to TRBJ2-2, with D possibly TRBD1 on 6 matching bases. Trimming removed 7 bases at V and 6 bases at J, with 12 bases between. The CDR3 consists of 13 residues. Germline V gene sequence: CDR1 SNHLY, CDR2 FYNNEI.

This clone was seen only once. The chain combines TRBV7-2 with TRBJ1-6; D might be TRBD1 (6 bases). This CDR3 comprises 17 residues. Germline values: CDR1 SGHTA, CDR2 FQGNSA. Trimming took off 5 bases at V and 0 bases at J, with 14 bases between the two ends. The CDR3, as DNA: TGTGCCAGCAGCGGCGCAGGGGCAAGCTCCTATAATTCACCCCTCCACTTT. Its translation is CASSGAGASSYNSPLHF.

The J gene is TRBJ1-4, the V gene TRBV6-6, with 10 positions matching TRBD1. Germline V gives CDR1 MNHNY, CDR2 SVGAGI (reference sequence). The junction had 10 bases not matched to a gene; V was cut back by 8 bases and J by 7 bases. The CDR3 sequence is 15 residues long. The CDR3 nucleotides read TGTGCCAGCCGAGCGACTTGGGACAGGGGTGAAAAACTGTTTTTT. Its protein is CASRATWDRGEKLFF.

This chain uses TRBV5-5 with TRBJ2-3; 11 positions agree with TRBD2. Germline V lookup: CDR1 SGHKS, CDR2 YYEKEE (reference sequence). The CDR3 contains 16 residues. The junction had 10 bases not matched to a gene; V was cut back by 4 bases and J by 6 bases. CDR3 sequence (DNA): TGTGCCAGCAGCGGGGGTCTAGCGGGGGGAGGGGATACGCAGTATTTT. Its protein is CASSGGLAGGGDTQYF.

The gene calls are TRBV6-6 and TRBJ2-3; 9 positions match TRBD1. V shed 0 bases and J 2 bases; nucleotides not matched to a gene: 3. Germline CDR1 is MNHNY and CDR2 is SVGAGI (reference sequence). This CDR3 has 16 amino acids. CDR3 in DNA: TGTGCCAGCAGTTACTCGACAGGGGGTTTCACAGATACGCAGTATTTT. Residues: CASSYSTGGFTDTQYF.

The chain combines TRBV15 with TRBJ1-6; TRBD1 agrees at 8 bases. V dropped 0 bases and J dropped 8; count of bases not matched to a gene: 3. The germline V gene encodes CDR1 LNHNV and CDR2 YYDKDF (reference sequence). The CDR3 length is 15 residues. The CDR3 DNA is TGTGCCACCAGCAGAGAGGACAGGGCGTATTCACCCCTCCACTTT. Protein product: CATSREDRAYSPLHF.

V usage is TRBV9 and J usage is TRBJ2-2, with 7 bases identical to TRBD2. V lost 4 bases, J lost 6 bases, and 6 bases stayed unmatched. The CDR3 contains 14 residues. Germline assignment: CDR1 SGDLS and CDR2 YYNGEE. DNA of the CDR3: TGTGCCAGCAGCCCCAGACTAGCCGCCGGGGAGCTGTTTTTT. Protein: CASSPRLAAGELFF.

V and J are TRBV27 and TRBJ2-7; D is possibly TRBD1 (6 bases). The CDR3 length is 13 residues. Germline values: CDR1 MNHEY, CDR2 SMNVEV (reference sequence). The germline V and J ends were trimmed by 3 bases and 4 bases, with 10 bases remaining between them. The CDR3 sequence is CASSFRTAYEQYF. As DNA, the CDR3 is TGTGCCAGCAGTTTCCGGACAGCTTACGAGCAGTACTTC.

The rearrangement links TRBV5-4 to TRBJ1-2, with TRBD1 matching over 9 bases. The CDR3 runs 14 residues. Germline values: CDR1 SGHNT, CDR2 YYREEE (reference sequence). The J segment lost 8 bases and the V segment lost 4 bases, leaving 9 bases of the junction unmatched. The CDR3: CASSPGQGKSGYTF. In DNA, the CDR3 is TGTGCCAGCAGCCCCGGACAGGGGAAGAGCGGCTACACCTTC. Based on the CDR3 plus reference TRBV5-4 and TRBJ1-2, the full variable domain is ETGVTQSPTHLIKTRGQQVTLRCSSQSGHNTVSWYQQALGQGPQFIFQYYREEENGRGNFPPRFSGLQFPNYSSELNVNALELDDSALYLCASSPGQGKSGYTFGSGTRLTVV.

V and J are TRBV5-1 and TRBJ2-5; 7 nucleotides match TRBD1. Looked up from germline, CDR1 is SGHRS and CDR2 is YFSETQ. The V and J ends lost 5 bases and 4 bases, in that order; junction bases with no gene match: 11. CDR3 length equals 15 residues. CDR3 sequence (DNA): TGCGCCAGCAGTCGAGTACCACAGGGGCGAGAGACCCAGTACTTC. Protein sequence: CASSRVPQGRETQYF. Variable domain in full (rest from reference TRBV5-1 and TRBJ2-5): KAGVTQTPRYLIKTRGQQVTLSCSPISGHRSVSWYQQTPGQGLQFLFEYFSETQRNKGNFPGRFSGRQFSNSRSEMNVSTLELGDSALYLCASSRVPQGRETQYFGPGTRLLVL.

CDR3 protein: CASRRGTAGYTF. The CDR3 nucleotides are TGTGCCAGCAGGAGGGGGACGGCCGGCTACACCTTC. V is TRBV2 and J is TRBJ1-2, with a possible D match to TRBD1 (6 bases). Per germline, CDR1 SNHLY and CDR2 FYNNEI. The ends were cut back, 6 bases at V and 8 bases at J, with 13 bases in the middle. The CDR3 runs 12 residues.

This clone was seen once. Here the CDR3 reads CASSLGDSGIDTQYF. The CDR3, as DNA: TGTGCCAGCAGCTTGGGGGACAGTGGCATAGATACGCAGTATTTT. The chain combines TRBV5-4 with TRBJ2-3; 7 bases are shared with TRBD1. The V gene end was trimmed by 0 bases and the J gene end by 5 bases; junction bases not matched to a gene: 6. The CDR3 sequence is 15 residues long. Germline V CDR1 and CDR2: SGHNT, YYREEE (reference sequence). The full variable domain, rest sourced from reference TRBV5-4 and TRBJ2-3, is ETGVTQSPTHLIKTRGQQVTLRCSSQSGHNTVSWYQQALGQGPQFIFQYYREEENGRGNFPPRFSGLQFPNYSSELNVNALELDDSALYLCASSLGDSGIDTQYFGPGTRLTVL.

The rearrangement joins TRBV11-2 to TRBJ2-7; the match to TRBD1 covers 8 bases. The CDR3 runs to 15 residues. The V gene's germline CDR1 is SGHAT and CDR2 FQNNGV. The junction had 7 bases not matched to a gene; V was cut back by 5 bases and J by 1 base. The CDR3 DNA reads TGTGCCAGCAGCCGTCGACAGGGGACGTCCTACGAGCAGTACTTC. Protein: CASSRRQGTSYEQYF.

The chain recombines TRBV7-9 with TRBJ1-6; maybe TRBD1 (6 bases). Germline assignment: CDR1 SEHNR and CDR2 FQNEAQ (reference sequence). The CDR3 has 16 amino acids. The V end was cut by 4 bases, the J end by 7 bases, with 17 bases between. This CDR3 is CASSSGTQARNSPLHF. In DNA form, the CDR3 reads TGTGCCAGCAGCTCCGGGACACAGGCACGAAATTCACCCCTCCACTTT.

V usage is TRBV7-3 and J usage is TRBJ2-5; TRBD1 agrees at 9 bases. CDR1 and CDR2 (germline): SGHTA, FQGTGA. The CDR3 is made up of 16 amino acids. V dropped 1 base and J dropped 5; count of bases not matched to a gene: 8. The CDR3: CASSLKGTGSWETQYF. The CDR3 bases are TGTGCCAGCAGCTTAAAAGGGACAGGGTCATGGGAGACCCAGTACTTC.

V gene TRBV5-1 combines with J gene TRBJ2-5; weak D call: TRBD1 (6 bases). This CDR3 spans 16 amino acids. V was cut by 2 bases and J by 5 bases, with 19 bases left in between. Germline V gene sequence: CDR1 SGHRS, CDR2 YFSETQ. For the CDR3, the DNA is TGCGCCAGCAGCTTAACCGGGACACCCGGGATGGAGACCCAGTACTTC. Its protein is CASSLTGTPGMETQYF.

The chain recombines TRBV6-5 with TRBJ2-7; no clear D. V was pared by 0 bases and J by 0 bases, with 12 bases between. The germline gives CDR1 MNHEY, CDR2 SVGAGI. The CDR3 sequence is 16 residues long. The CDR3 region is CASSYSKARPSYEQYF. The CDR3 region has the DNA TGTGCCAGCAGTTACTCGAAAGCGAGACCCTCCTACGAGCAGTACTTC.

The gene calls are TRBV7-9 and TRBJ1-6; 7 bases are a match to TRBD1. Germline assignment: CDR1 SEHNR and CDR2 FQNEAQ (reference sequence). This CDR3 has 15 residues. The junction had 7 bases not matched to a gene; V was cut back by 2 bases and J by 9 bases. CDR3 nucleotide sequence: TGTGCCAGCAGCTTAAGCTCACAGGGGAGTTCACCCCTCCACTTT. It encodes CASSLSSQGSSPLHF.

This CDR3 is CASSPRQGELQPQHF. In nucleotides, the CDR3 is TGTGCCAGCTCACCTCGACAGGGGGAGCTTCAGCCCCAGCATTTT. V is TRBV18 and J is TRBJ1-5; 9 nucleotides line up with TRBD1. After removal of 3 bases from V and 6 bases from J, the junction contained 6 bases not matched to a gene. The CDR3 contains 15 residues. Germline-derived CDR1 and CDR2 are KGHSH and LQKENI.

The V and J genes are TRBV5-1 and TRBJ2-1; 8 bases line up with TRBD2. Per germline, CDR1 SGHRS and CDR2 YFSETQ. The CDR3 sequence is 16 residues long. Trimming cost V 0 bases and J 5 bases; bases outside gene matches: 7. In DNA, the CDR3 is TGCGCCAGCAGCTTGGGTGTTAAGCGGGGGCACAATGAGCAGTTCTTC. It specifies CASSLGVKRGHNEQFF.

CDR3 nucleotides: TGTGCCAGCAGCTTAACACCGAACGGGTGGGATGGCTACACCTTC. Its protein is CASSLTPNGWDGYTF. The chain recombines TRBV7-3 with TRBJ1-2; unclear D gene. Germline V gene data show CDR1 as SGHTA and CDR2 as FQGTGA. Between the trimmed V and J ends, which lost 0 bases and 6 bases, there was a span of 14 bases. CDR3 length: 15 residues. Variable domain in full (rest from reference TRBV7-3 and TRBJ1-2): GAGVSQTPSNKVTEKGKYVELRCDPISGHTALYWYRQSLGQGPEFLIYFQGTGAADDSGLPNDRFFAVRPEGSVSTLKIQRTERGDSAVYLCASSLTPNGWDGYTFGSGTRLTVV.

This clone was seen only once. The V and J genes are TRBV6-4 and TRBJ1-1, with 7 bases lining up with TRBD1. V trimming: 3 bases; J trimming: 3 bases; junction bases outside the gene matches: 4. The CDR3 consists of 14 residues. CDR1 MRHNA and CDR2 SNTAGT come from the germline V gene. For the CDR3, the DNA is TGTGCCAGCAGTGAACAGGGGACATACACTGAAGCTTTCTTT. Amino acids: CASSEQGTYTEAFF.

CDR3 nucleotide sequence: TGTGCCAGCAGCCAAGTCGGGACTCCAAACATTCAAGAGACCCAGTACTTC. Protein sequence: CASSQVGTPNIQETQYF. The rearrangement uses TRBV4-2 and TRBJ2-5, with a weak D call TRBD2 (6 bases). Per germline, CDR1 LGHNA and CDR2 YNFKEQ. This CDR3 has 17 residues. Trimming took 1 base from V and 2 from J, leaving 17 bases between them.

This clone was seen only once. CDR3 nucleotides: TGTGCCAGCAGCTTAGAAGGACAGGGCTACACCTTC. It specifies CASSLEGQGYTF. The chain joins TRBV7-2 to TRBJ1-2; tentative D call: TRBD1 (6 bases). V lost 1 base and J 8 bases, leaving 8 bases between the germline ends. Germline CDR1 and CDR2: SGHTA and FQGNSA. This CDR3 has 12 amino acids. The entire variable domain, with the rest obtained from reference TRBV7-2 and TRBJ1-2, is as follows: GAGVSQSPSNKVTEKGKDVELRCDPISGHTALYWYRQSLGQGLEFLIYFQGNSAPDKSGLPSDRFSAERTGGSVSTLTIQRTQQEDSAVYLCASSLEGQGYTFGSGTRLTVV.